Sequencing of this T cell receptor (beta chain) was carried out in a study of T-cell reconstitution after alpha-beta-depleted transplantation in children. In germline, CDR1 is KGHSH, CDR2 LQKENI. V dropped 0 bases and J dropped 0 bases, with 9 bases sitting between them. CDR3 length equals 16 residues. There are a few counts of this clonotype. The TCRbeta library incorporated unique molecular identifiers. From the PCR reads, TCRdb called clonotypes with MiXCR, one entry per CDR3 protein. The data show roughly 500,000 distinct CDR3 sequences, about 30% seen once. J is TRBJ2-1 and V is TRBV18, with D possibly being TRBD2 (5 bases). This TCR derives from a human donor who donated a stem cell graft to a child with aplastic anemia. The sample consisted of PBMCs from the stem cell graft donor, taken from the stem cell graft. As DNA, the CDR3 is TGTGCCAGCTCACCACCTGCGGGCAGCTCCTACAATGAGCAGTTCTTC. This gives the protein CASSPPAGSSYNEQFF.